The 7 T cell receptor beta chains listed next were all sequenced from one sample in a study of cytomegalovirus exposure and HLA in healthy donors. 60 Vbeta and 13 Jbeta primers were used in PCR. The protocol was immunoSEQ multiplex PCR, while the TCRdb copy is restricted to in-frame clones and leaves out a portion. The sample has 95,000 to 150,000 clones, over 65% seen once. Sequencing was carried out using PBMCs. Receptor source: a man between 25 and 39 years old in good health and CMV-seronegative.

On this clone: Because the CDR3's place on the DNA is in doubt, the DNA is left out and the CDR3 is given as listed by TCRdb. V gene TRBV19 combines with J gene TRBJ2-2; TRBD1 is the table's D call, not checked against the DNA. The CDR3 sequence runs 15 residues, both termini included. Germline V gives CDR1 LNHDA, CDR2 SQIVND (reference sequence). The CDR3 reads CASTSDRGNTGELFF.

The rearrangement links TRBV28 to TRBJ1-2; 9 nucleotides agree with TRBD1. Germline trimming cut 4 bases from V and 8 bases from J; bases unmatched to any gene: 11. CDR1 is MDHEN and CDR2 is SYDVKM in the germline V gene. CDR3 length: 15 residues. The CDR3 coding sequence is TGTGCCAGCAGTTCCCCGGGACAGGGAATAGGGGGCTACACCTTC. Encoded protein: CASSSPGQGIGGYTF.

The chain recombines TRBV5-1 with TRBJ2-3, with D possibly TRBD2 on 6 matching bases. Germline CDR1 SGHRS, CDR2 YFSETQ. V was clipped by 4 bases and J by 1 base, with 13 bases between them. CDR3 size: 15 residues. The CDR3 nucleotides read TGCGCCAGCAGCCCGAGGAGGGTGGGCACAGATACGCAGTATTTT. This translates into CASSPRRVGTDTQYF.

The chain recombines TRBV6-5 with TRBJ2-1, with D perhaps TRBD2 (5 bases). This CDR3 spans 13 amino acids. Per germline, CDR1 MNHEY and CDR2 SVGAGI. V dropped 3 bases and J dropped 9 bases, with 12 bases sitting between them. In nucleotides, the CDR3 is TGTGCCAGCAGTTATGGGGAGTTTGGTGAGCAGTTCTTC. Translation: CASSYGEFGEQFF.

The rearrangement links TRBV14 to TRBJ1-1; weak D call: TRBD1 (5 bases). V was shortened by 1 base and J by 7 bases, with 13 bases between the two germline ends. Germline CDR1 SGHDN, CDR2 FVKESK. The CDR3 is 14 residues long. The CDR3 protein is CASSQVRWQGEAFF. The CDR3 coding sequence is TGTGCCAGCAGCCAAGTGAGGTGGCAGGGTGAAGCTTTCTTT.

The chain has TRBV28 and TRBJ1-1; D is possibly TRBD1 (6 bases). Trimming took off 3 bases at V and 5 bases at J, with 13 bases between the two ends. The CDR3 spans 14 residues. Germline assignment: CDR1 MDHEN and CDR2 SYDVKM. DNA of the CDR3: TGTGCCAGCAGTTTTGCGGGGGCTCGGACTGAAGCTTTCTTT. The encoded protein is CASSFAGARTEAFF.

The V gene is TRBV27, the J gene TRBJ2-7; TRBD2 aligns across 10 bases. Germline CDR1 reads MNHEY; CDR2 reads SMNVEV (reference sequence). The CDR3 runs 15 residues. V gave up 4 bases and J gave up 5 bases; unmatched junction bases: 8. The CDR3 sequence is CASSYSGRTEDEQYF. CDR3 in DNA: TGTGCCAGCAGTTATAGCGGGAGGACAGAGGACGAGCAGTACTTC.